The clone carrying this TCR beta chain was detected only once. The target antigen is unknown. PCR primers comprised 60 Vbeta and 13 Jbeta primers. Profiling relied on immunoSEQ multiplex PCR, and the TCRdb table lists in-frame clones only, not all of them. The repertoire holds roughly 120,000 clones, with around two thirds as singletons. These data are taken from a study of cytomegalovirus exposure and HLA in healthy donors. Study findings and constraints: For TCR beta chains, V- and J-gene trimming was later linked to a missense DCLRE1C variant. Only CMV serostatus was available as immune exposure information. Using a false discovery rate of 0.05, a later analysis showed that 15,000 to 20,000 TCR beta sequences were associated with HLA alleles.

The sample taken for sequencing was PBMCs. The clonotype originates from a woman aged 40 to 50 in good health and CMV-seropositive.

CDR3 loop: CASSANPGDGYTF. The CDR3 DNA follows: TGTGCCAGCAGCGCTAATCCAGGGGATGGCTACACCTTC. The genes are TRBV7-2 and TRBJ1-2; weak D call: TRBD1 (6 bases). Trimming shortened V by 5 bases and J by 6 bases, and 13 bases separated the two germline ends. In germline, CDR1 is SGHTA, CDR2 FQGNSA. This CDR3 is built from 13 residues.